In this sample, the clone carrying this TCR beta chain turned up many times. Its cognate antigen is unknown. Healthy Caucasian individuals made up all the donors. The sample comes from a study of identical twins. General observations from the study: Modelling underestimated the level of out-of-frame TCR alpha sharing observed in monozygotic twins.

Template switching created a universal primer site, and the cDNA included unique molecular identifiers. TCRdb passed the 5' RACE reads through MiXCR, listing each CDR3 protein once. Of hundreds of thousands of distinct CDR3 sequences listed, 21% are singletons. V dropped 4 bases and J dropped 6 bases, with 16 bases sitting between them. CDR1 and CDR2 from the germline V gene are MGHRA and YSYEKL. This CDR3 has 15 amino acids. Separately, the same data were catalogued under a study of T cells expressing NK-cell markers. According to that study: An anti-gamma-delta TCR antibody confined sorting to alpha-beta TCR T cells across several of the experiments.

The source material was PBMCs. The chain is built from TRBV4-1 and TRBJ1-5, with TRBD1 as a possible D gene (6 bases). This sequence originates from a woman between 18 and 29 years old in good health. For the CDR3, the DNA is TGCGCCAGCAGCCGCGGGCAGGGGACTGGTCAGCCCCAGCATTTT. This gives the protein CASSRGQGTGQPQHF.